The 31 T cell receptor beta chains below all came from one sample that was sequenced in a study of T cell repertoires in cytomegalovirus infection. MiXCR, applied by TCRdb to the reads, yields one record per CDR3 protein. The top ten clones hold approximately 14% of a sample with 290,000 or so distinct CDR3 sequences, about 25% of them seen once. The specimen sequenced was PBMCs. Receptors were obtained from a human donor in good health (CMV status not recorded). Some clones in this sample may be carry-over from other donors' samples.

At least ten counts were recorded for this clonotype. This chain uses TRBV7-2 with TRBJ1-1; D not certain. Trimming removed 3 bases from V and 7 bases from J, with 6 bases in between. This CDR3 spans 11 amino acids. In germline, CDR1 is SGHTA, CDR2 FQGNSA. The DNA for the CDR3 is TGTGCCAGCAGCTTCTCCAGTGAAGCTTTCTTT. This sequence encodes CASSFSSEAFF. Complete variable domain (other parts from reference TRBV7-2 and TRBJ1-1): GAGVSQSPSNKVTEKGKDVELRCDPISGHTALYWYRQSLGQGLEFLIYFQGNSAPDKSGLPSDRFSAERTGGSVSTLTIQRTQQEDSAVYLCASSFSSEAFFGQGTRLTVV.

The chain carries TRBV15 and TRBJ1-1, with D uncertain. V lost 0 bases to trimming and J lost 5 bases, with 13 bases between them. Germline CDR1 is LNHNV and CDR2 is YYDKDF (reference sequence). This CDR3 has 15 residues. CDR3 protein: CATSRDPGFFTEAFF. In nucleotides, the CDR3 is TGTGCCACCAGCAGAGATCCGGGATTTTTTACTGAAGCTTTCTTT. Filled out from reference TRBV15 and TRBJ1-1, the complete variable domain reads DAMVIQNPRYQVTQFGKPVTLSCSQTLNHNVMYWYQQKSSQAPKLLFHYYDKDFNNEADTPDNFQSRRPNTSFCFLDIRSPGLGDTAMYLCATSRDPGFFTEAFFGQGTRLTVV.

This chain connects TRBV5-8 to TRBJ1-2; D unresolved. The V and J ends lost 2 bases and 4 bases respectively, with 12 bases between them. The CDR3 consists of 14 residues. Germline V gives CDR1 SGHTS, CDR2 YDEGEE. CDR3 DNA: TGTGCCAGCAGCTTTCTTCCCCCAGTCTATGGCTACACCTTC. This encodes CASSFLPPVYGYTF.

The genes are TRBV27 and TRBJ2-1; 12 nucleotides line up with TRBD2. The CDR3 covers 16 residues. Germline CDR1 MNHEY, CDR2 SMNVEV (reference sequence). Trimming cost V 7 bases and J 7 bases; bases outside gene matches: 11. This CDR3 reads CASTRATSGRENEQFF. In DNA, the CDR3 is TGTGCCAGCACTAGGGCGACTAGCGGGAGAGAGAATGAGCAGTTCTTC.

This clonotype showed up many times. J is TRBJ2-2 and V is TRBV7-2; 13 nucleotides match TRBD2. V lost 5 bases to trimming and J lost 5 bases; unmatched junction nucleotides: 8. The CDR3 has 17 amino acids. The germline CDR1 and CDR2 sequences are SGHTA and FQGNSA. The CDR3 nucleotides read TGTGCCAGCAGCCCGACTAGCGGGAGGCCGGGGACCGGGGAGCTGTTTTTT. It translates to CASSPTSGRPGTGELFF.

This clonotype was seen repeatedly, ten times or more. The chain couples TRBV7-2 to TRBJ2-3; D is uncertain. The V and J ends lost 4 bases and 0 bases respectively, with 11 bases between them. CDR1 and CDR2 (germline): SGHTA, FQGNSA. There are 15 residues in the CDR3. The DNA for the CDR3 is TGTGCCAGCAGCTCCCCCCGTTTTAGCACAGATACGCAGTATTTT. It encodes CASSSPRFSTDTQYF.

The chain joins TRBV20-1 to TRBJ1-1, with no clear D. The CDR3 has 11 amino acids. Trimming took off 3 bases at V and 0 bases at J, with 2 bases between the two ends. Germline V gene data show CDR1 as DFQATT and CDR2 as SNEGSKA (reference sequence). The CDR3 nucleotides read TGCAGTGCTAGGTTGAACACTGAAGCTTTCTTT. Encoded protein: CSARLNTEAFF.

The CDR3 sequence: CASSQEGLAGGSDEQFF. The DNA for the CDR3 is TGCGCCAGCAGCCAAGAGGGACTAGCGGGAGGATCCGATGAGCAGTTCTTC. The chain couples TRBV4-3 to TRBJ2-1; 15 nucleotides align to TRBD2. The germline CDR1 and CDR2 sequences are LGHNA and YSLEER. V was clipped by 0 bases and J by 8 bases; unmatched bases: 5. This CDR3 has 17 residues.

This chain joins TRBV7-4 and TRBJ2-3; TRBD1 matches at 9 bases. The CDR3 is made up of 15 amino acids. Germline CDR1 and CDR2: SGHVT and SQSDAQ. The V and J ends lost 4 bases and 2 bases, in that order; junction bases with no gene match: 4. The CDR3 DNA reads as TGTGCCAGCAGCTGGGACAGGGCTTACACAGATACGCAGTATTTT. Its protein is CASSWDRAYTDTQYF.

The rearrangement links TRBV11-2 to TRBJ2-7; TRBD2 matches 12 bases. Losses at the gene ends were 4 bases for V and 7 bases for J; bases not matched to a gene: 8. The germline gives CDR1 SGHAT, CDR2 FQNNGV. This CDR3 contains 15 residues. DNA of the CDR3: TGTGCCAGCAGCTCGCGACTAGCGGGAGTCTGGGAGCAGTACTTC. This sequence encodes CASSSRLAGVWEQYF.

The chain combines TRBV6-2 or TRBV6-3 with TRBJ2-4, with a tentative D call TRBD2 (6 bases). Germline lookup yields CDR1 MNHEY and CDR2 SVGEGT. V lost 6 bases to trimming and J lost 2 bases, with 14 bases between them. The CDR3 contains 15 residues. The CDR3 protein is CASSNARGTKNIQYF. CDR3 sequence (DNA): TGTGCCAGCAGCAATGCCCGGGGGACCAAAAACATTCAGTACTTC.

This clonotype has just a few counts. The V and J genes are TRBV19 and TRBJ2-5, with a weak D call TRBD1 (6 bases). Trimming shortened V by 5 bases and J by 5 bases, and 15 bases separated the two germline ends. Per the germline V gene, CDR1 is LNHDA and CDR2 is SQIVND (reference sequence). CDR3 length: 14 residues. CDR3 sequence: CASSGKQGVETQYF. The CDR3 DNA reads as TGTGCCAGTAGTGGCAAACAGGGAGTCGAGACCCAGTACTTC.

This chain links TRBV24-1 with TRBJ2-1; 13 bases are shared with TRBD2. CDR3 length: 15 amino acids. The germline gives CDR1 KGHDR, CDR2 SFDVKD. Unmatched junction bases numbered 4, after V lost 4 bases and J lost 8 bases. As DNA, the CDR3 is TGTGCCACCAGTGAAACTAGCGGGGGGGGGCATGAGCAGTTCTTC. The encoded protein is CATSETSGGGHEQFF.

This chain joins TRBV29-1 and TRBJ1-4, with 7 bases identical to TRBD1. The CDR3 has 14 residues. With 4 bases clipped from V and 8 bases from J, the junction kept 10 bases outside the gene matches. Germline V gene sequence: CDR1 SQVTM, CDR2 ANQGSEA. This CDR3 is CSVGSQGRREKLFF. CDR3 nucleotide sequence: TGCAGCGTTGGGTCACAGGGGCGGAGGGAAAAACTGTTTTTT.

This clonotype occurred a few times. The chain is built from TRBV20-1 and TRBJ1-6; a weak D match, TRBD1 (6 bases). Trimming shortened V by 6 bases and J by 9 bases, and 21 bases separated the two germline ends. This CDR3 has 15 residues. Germline CDR1 DFQATT, CDR2 SNEGSKA (reference sequence). CDR3 residues: CSAEGGGSRISPLHF. The CDR3 DNA reads as TGCAGTGCCGAGGGGGGGGGGAGTCGGATTTCACCCCTCCACTTT.

The V and J genes are TRBV19 and TRBJ1-5; D is unclear. The CDR3 sequence is 13 residues long. The V end was cut by 2 bases, the J end by 7 bases, with 9 bases between. Looked up from germline, CDR1 is LNHDA and CDR2 is SQIVND (reference sequence). CDR3 coding DNA: TGTGCCAGTAGTATAAGAGGGAAACAGCCCCAGCATTTT. Translated, it gives CASSIRGKQPQHF. Full variable domain (missing parts from reference TRBV19 and TRBJ1-5): DGGITQSPKYLFRKEGQNVTLSCEQNLNHDAMYWYRQDPGQGLRLIYYSQIVNDFQKGDIAEGYSVSREKKESFPLTVTSAQKNPTAFYLCASSIRGKQPQHFGDGTRLSIL.

V gene TRBV24-1 combines with J gene TRBJ2-2; D is ambiguous. V was cut by 9 bases and J by 5 bases, with 9 bases left in between. This CDR3 spans 12 amino acids. Germline assignment: CDR1 KGHDR and CDR2 SFDVKD. CDR3 amino acids: CATHGETGELFF. The CDR3 region has the DNA TGTGCCACCCATGGAGAGACCGGGGAGCTGTTTTTT.

The V call is TRBV10-3, the J call TRBJ2-2; D may match TRBD1 or TRBD2 (5 bases each). CDR1 and CDR2 (germline): ENHRY, SYGVKD. The CDR3 covers 13 residues. V was trimmed by 5 bases and J by 6 bases, leaving 10 bases between them. CDR3: CAISRDRAGELFF. The CDR3 DNA sequence: TGTGCCATCAGTAGGGACCGGGCCGGGGAGCTGTTTTTT.

V and J are TRBV5-4 and TRBJ1-1; maybe TRBD1 (6 bases). The V end was cut by 4 bases, the J end by 3 bases, with 22 bases between. The V gene's germline CDR1 is SGHNT and CDR2 YYREEE (reference sequence). This CDR3 spans 17 amino acids. Here the CDR3 reads CASSHDLRGGLDTEAFF. The CDR3 nucleotides are TGTGCCAGCAGCCATGACCTTAGGGGGGGATTGGACACTGAAGCTTTCTTT. The full variable domain, its missing parts supplied by reference TRBV5-4 and TRBJ1-1, is ETGVTQSPTHLIKTRGQQVTLRCSSQSGHNTVSWYQQALGQGPQFIFQYYREEENGRGNFPPRFSGLQFPNYSSELNVNALELDDSALYLCASSHDLRGGLDTEAFFGQGTRLTVV.

This clonotype showed up just a few times. The V and J genes are TRBV6-1 and TRBJ1-1; D unresolved. The CDR3 spans 13 residues. CDR1 and CDR2 from the germline V gene are MNHNS and SASEGT. V gave up 5 bases and J gave up 2 bases, with 9 bases separating them. The CDR3 loop is CASSFGANTEAFF. The CDR3 DNA is TGTGCCAGCAGTTTTGGAGCAAACACTGAAGCTTTCTTT.

This sequence joins TRBV27 and TRBJ2-7; TRBD1 is a possible D gene (6 bases). Germline-derived CDR1 and CDR2 are MNHEY and SMNVEV (reference sequence). The CDR3 loop spans 14 amino acids. The ends were cut back, 0 bases at V and 3 bases at J, with 9 bases in the middle. DNA of the CDR3: TGTGCCAGCAGTTTATCCGACAGGATCTACGAGCAGTACTTC. Residues: CASSLSDRIYEQYF.

For this clonotype: A read error may produce the germline difference seen at one junction end. This chain uses TRBV18 with TRBJ1-2; possible D gene TRBD1, 6 bases. Germline V gives CDR1 KGHSH, CDR2 LQKENI. CDR3 length equals 13 residues. CDR3: CASSPDSNCGYTF. DNA for the CDR3: TGTGCCAGCTCGCCGGACAGCAACTGTGGCTACACCTTC.

The rearrangement joins TRBV20-1 to TRBJ1-4, with D possibly being TRBD1 (6 bases). The germline V gene encodes CDR1 DFQATT and CDR2 SNEGSKA (reference sequence). Trimming stripped 0 bases from V and 8 bases from J, with 13 bases between. The CDR3 consists of 14 residues. CDR3: CSARDHRGGEKLFF. The CDR3 nucleotides are TGCAGTGCTAGAGATCACAGAGGGGGAGAAAAACTGTTTTTT.

This clonotype has a count of ten or more. The CDR3 sequence: CASSSRWGARTDTQYF. The CDR3 DNA is TGTGCCAGCAGCTCCCGATGGGGGGCTCGAACAGATACGCAGTATTTT. The V and J genes are TRBV7-2 and TRBJ2-3, with D tentatively TRBD1 or TRBD2 (6 bases each). V gave up 4 bases and J gave up 3 bases, with 17 bases separating them. Germline V lookup: CDR1 SGHTA, CDR2 FQGNSA. The CDR3 is 16 residues long.

The sample holds a few counts of this clonotype. The chain joins TRBV28 to TRBJ2-1; 7 bases are shared with TRBD1. Germline loops: CDR1 MDHEN, CDR2 SYDVKM. The CDR3 sequence is 15 residues long. J gave up 7 bases and V 5 bases, and 11 bases lay outside the gene matches. CDR3: CASSTRQGLLNEQFF. CDR3 nucleotides: TGTGCCAGCAGTACCCGACAGGGTTTACTGAATGAGCAGTTCTTC.

V and J are TRBV7-9 and TRBJ2-7; D call uncertain. This CDR3 region has 12 residues. Germline CDR1 and CDR2: SEHNR and FQNEAQ (reference sequence). V was pared by 5 bases and J by 6 bases, with 11 bases between. CDR3 sequence: CASSLGRFEQYF. The DNA for the CDR3 is TGTGCCAGCAGCCTCGGTCGGTTCGAGCAGTACTTC.

This clonotype was observed a single time. This sequence joins TRBV7-4 and TRBJ2-7; TRBD1 agrees at 7 bases. Germline loops: CDR1 SGHVT, CDR2 SQSDAQ. V lost 5 bases, J lost 6 bases, and 13 bases stayed unmatched. The CDR3 totals 15 residues. The DNA for the CDR3 is TGTGCCAGCAGCCAGGGACAGAGAGTAAGGGGCGAGCAGTACTTC. Residues: CASSQGQRVRGEQYF.

V and J are TRBV29-1 and TRBJ2-5; D may match TRBD1 or TRBD2 (5 bases each). In germline, CDR1 is SQVTM, CDR2 ANQGSEA. CDR3 length: 15 residues. V was cut by 6 bases and J by 4 bases, with 21 bases left in between. The CDR3 DNA sequence: TGCAGCGTCCGGTGGTTGGGGGTAGTTGGAGAGACCCAGTACTTC. Protein: CSVRWLGVVGETQYF.

The genes are TRBV7-2 and TRBJ1-2; no reliable D call. Germline-derived CDR1 and CDR2 are SGHTA and FQGNSA. Trimming stripped 1 base from V and 5 bases from J, with 8 bases between. CDR3 length: 13 amino acids. The CDR3 nucleotides are TGTGCCAGCAGCTTAGACTTACCGTATGGCTACACCTTC. The encoded protein is CASSLDLPYGYTF.

The V and J genes are TRBV6-5 and TRBJ2-3; a weak D match, TRBD2 (6 bases). V was clipped by 7 bases and J by 7 bases, with 12 bases between them. This CDR3 spans 12 amino acids. Germline V CDR1 and CDR2: MNHEY, SVGAGI. For the CDR3, the DNA is TGTGCCAGCAAGAGCGGAGGGAATACGCAGTATTTT. Protein sequence: CASKSGGNTQYF.

V and J are TRBV2 and TRBJ2-4, with TRBD2 matching 10 bases. The CDR3 extends over 16 amino acids. Looked up from germline, CDR1 is SNHLY and CDR2 is FYNNEI. With 4 bases clipped from V and 9 bases from J, the junction kept 12 bases outside the gene matches. CDR3 sequence reads: CASSVGAGGLGGIQYF. The CDR3 DNA sequence: TGTGCCAGCAGTGTAGGAGCGGGGGGGCTTGGGGGCATTCAGTACTTC.